A single sample gave rise to the 25 T cell receptor beta chains below, sequenced in a study of blood T cell repertoires in COVID-19. The protocol was immunoSEQ multiplex PCR, while the TCRdb copy is restricted to in-frame clones and leaves out a portion. The sample records 230,000 or so clones, 86% being singletons. Sequencing was done on a sample of PBMCs or T cells enriched from blood (not recorded which). Receptors were obtained from a woman aged 40-49 years with acute COVID-19.

The chain has TRBV18 and TRBJ2-2; 8 bases are a match to TRBD1. The junction had 7 bases not matched to a gene; V was cut back by 1 base and J by 3 bases. The CDR3 is made up of 17 amino acids. Germline CDR1 is KGHSH and CDR2 is LQKENI. The CDR3 here is CASSPLSAGGHTGELFF. The CDR3 DNA sequence: TGTGCCAGCTCACCACTCTCGGCAGGGGGCCACACCGGGGAGCTGTTTTTT.

The genes are TRBV6-5 and TRBJ1-2; the D gene is possibly TRBD1 (6 bases). The germline V and J ends were trimmed by 6 bases and 4 bases, with 9 bases remaining between them. Germline V CDR1 and CDR2: MNHEY, SVGAGI. This CDR3 is built from 12 residues. The CDR3 DNA sequence: TGTGCCAGCAGGGACAGTCTCTATGGCTACACCTTC. This gives the protein CASRDSLYGYTF.

The J gene is TRBJ1-2, the V gene TRBV6-5, with 9 bases fitting TRBD1. Germline CDR1 and CDR2: MNHEY and SVGAGI. V trimming: 7 bases; J trimming: 0 bases; junction bases outside the gene matches: 3. There are 14 residues in the CDR3. CDR3 loop: CASMGTGSNYGYTF. The CDR3 DNA sequence: TGTGCCAGCATGGGGACAGGGTCTAACTATGGCTACACCTTC.

In this sample, this clone turned up a few times. The gene calls are TRBV5-1 and TRBJ1-2; D is unresolved. Germline values: CDR1 SGHRS, CDR2 YFSETQ. V dropped 4 bases and J dropped 3 bases, with 13 bases sitting between them. The CDR3 has 14 residues. The CDR3 is CASSPLAGYYGYTF. The DNA for the CDR3 is TGCGCCAGCAGCCCCCTAGCCGGCTACTATGGCTACACCTTC.

The rearrangement uses TRBV27 and TRBJ1-1, with D possibly TRBD1 on 6 matching bases. CDR3 length: 14 residues. Trimming took off 4 bases at V and 1 base at J, with 10 bases between the two ends. Germline V CDR1 and CDR2: MNHEY, SMNVEV (reference sequence). CDR3 residues: CASSSGQPNTEAFF. The CDR3 DNA reads as TGTGCCAGCAGTTCTGGACAGCCGAACACTGAAGCTTTCTTT.

This sequence joins TRBV5-8 and TRBJ2-1; possible D gene TRBD1, 5 bases. CDR3 length: 13 residues. The germline CDR1 and CDR2 sequences are SGHTS and YDEGEE. V was shortened by 5 bases and J by 4 bases, with 10 bases between the two germline ends. CDR3 coding DNA: TGTGCCAGCAGAAACCCAGGGTACAATGAGCAGTTCTTC. Amino acid sequence: CASRNPGYNEQFF.

The V gene is TRBV2, the J gene TRBJ1-3; D possibly corresponds to TRBD1 (5 bases). This CDR3 region has 14 residues. V lost 4 bases to trimming and J lost 5 bases, with 12 bases between them. The germline V gene encodes CDR1 SNHLY and CDR2 FYNNEI. CDR3 protein: CASSVGGTRNTIYF. CDR3 nucleotide sequence: TGTGCCAGCAGTGTTGGGGGGACCAGAAACACCATATATTTT.

This chain joins TRBV7-3 and TRBJ1-1; D remains ambiguous. Germline-derived CDR1 and CDR2 are SGHTA and FQGTGA. This CDR3 has 16 residues. V was trimmed by 0 bases and J by 0 bases, leaving 11 bases between them. This CDR3 is CASSLTSRGLNTEAFF. The CDR3 nucleotides read TGTGCCAGCAGCTTAACGTCCAGAGGCCTGAACACTGAAGCTTTCTTT.

With respect to this clone: At one boundary the junction diverges from the germline segment, which might be a read error. The chain joins TRBV7-8 to TRBJ2-3; 12 nucleotides agree with TRBD2. The CDR3 extends over 20 amino acids. Germline assignment: CDR1 SGHVS and CDR2 FQNEAQ. The chain's CDR3 is CASSLAARATSGGPAHTQYF. The CDR3 region has the DNA TGTGCCAGCAGCCTAGCCGCCCGCGCTACTAGCGGGGGGCCCGCGCATACGCAGTATTTT. Combining the CDR3 with reference TRBV7-8 and TRBJ2-3 gives the whole variable domain GAGVSQSPRYKVAKRGQDVALRCDPISGHVSLFWYQQALGQGPEFLTYFQNEAQLDKSGLPSDRFFAERPEGSVSTLKIQRTQQEDSAVYLCASSLAARATSGGPAHTQYFGPGTRLTVL.

The genes are TRBV27 and TRBJ2-7; 9 bases map to TRBD1. CDR1 MNHEY and CDR2 SMNVEV come from the germline V gene (reference sequence). The CDR3 contains 14 residues. V lost 4 bases and J lost 3; bases outside the gene matches: 4. CDR3: CASSSRDRVYEQYV. CDR3 DNA sequence: TGTGCCAGCAGTTCCCGGGACAGGGTCTACGAGCAGTACGTC.

There are a few counts of this clone. The V gene is TRBV28, the J gene TRBJ1-4; the D gene is possibly TRBD1 (5 bases). Trimming removed 0 bases from V and 8 bases from J, with 10 bases in between. Looked up from germline, CDR1 is MDHEN and CDR2 is SYDVKM. This CDR3 comprises 14 residues. The DNA of the CDR3 is TGTGCCAGCAGTTTATGGCAGGGTGGGGAAAAACTGTTTTTT. Amino acids: CASSLWQGGEKLFF.

The gene calls are TRBV11-3 and TRBJ2-5, with D uncertain. V lost 1 base and J 2 bases, leaving 11 bases between the germline ends. From germline, CDR1 is SGHNT and CDR2 YENEEA. This CDR3 spans 15 amino acids. For the CDR3, the DNA is TGTGCCAGCAGCTTAGGGGTAGGCGGTCAAGAGACCCAGTACTTC. This translates into CASSLGVGGQETQYF.

The rearrangement uses TRBV4-3 and TRBJ1-2, with a tentative D call TRBD1 (6 bases). The V end lost 0 bases, the J end lost 4 bases, and 12 bases lay between the germline ends. The CDR3 sequence is 15 residues long. Germline values: CDR1 LGHNA, CDR2 YSLEER. The chain's CDR3 is CASSQDGGQGYGYTF. The CDR3 bases are TGCGCCAGCAGCCAAGACGGGGGGCAGGGCTATGGCTACACCTTC.

The gene calls are TRBV6-5 and TRBJ2-2; D is perhaps TRBD1 (5 bases). The ends were cut back, 0 bases at V and 5 bases at J, with 7 bases in the middle. In germline, CDR1 is MNHEY, CDR2 SVGAGI. The CDR3 is 14 residues long. The CDR3 region has the DNA TGTGCCAGCAGTTACTCGCGGACAACCGGGGAGCTGTTTTTT. Translating it yields CASSYSRTTGELFF.

In its sample, this clone was seen a few times. V usage is TRBV29-1 and J usage is TRBJ1-1; D perhaps matches TRBD1 (5 bases). CDR1 SQVTM and CDR2 ANQGSEA come from the germline V gene. This CDR3 is 11 amino acids long. Trimming pared 7 bases from V and 1 base from J, leaving 7 bases between. The CDR3 DNA sequence: TGCAGCGGCCAGGGGAACACTGAAGCTTTCTTT. This sequence encodes CSGQGNTEAFF.

The chain combines TRBV5-4 with TRBJ1-1; a weak D match, TRBD1 (5 bases). Germline values: CDR1 SGHNT, CDR2 YYREEE (reference sequence). The CDR3 spans 15 residues. V lost 1 base to trimming and J lost 1 base, with 11 bases between them. DNA for the CDR3: TGTGCCAGCAGCTTGAGGGGCTCGCGGAACACTGAAGCTTTCTTT. Translation: CASSLRGSRNTEAFF.

The chain has TRBV4-1 and TRBJ1-2; D is perhaps TRBD1 (6 bases). V lost 4 bases and J 0 bases, leaving 12 bases between the germline ends. The CDR3 sequence is 15 residues long. CDR1 MGHRA and CDR2 YSYEKL come from the germline V gene. CDR3 DNA sequence: TGCGCCAGCAGCCGGCCGGGACAAACTAACTATGGCTACACCTTC. This sequence encodes CASSRPGQTNYGYTF.

This clone was found once. J is TRBJ1-1 and V is TRBV20-1; no reliable D call. The CDR3 has 10 amino acids. The V end was cut by 1 base, the J end by 11 bases, with 8 bases between. From germline, CDR1 is DFQATT and CDR2 SNEGSKA (reference sequence). The CDR3 DNA follows: TGCAGTGCTAGAGGGGAGGACGCTTTCTTT. This sequence encodes CSARGEDAFF.

About this clone itself: Since the CDR3 does not end with the conserved phenylalanine or tryptophan, this likely comes from a read error. No DNA is shown, since the ends of the CDR3 on it are uncertain; the CDR3 is the one TCRdb lists. The chain uses TRBV12-3 or TRBV12-4 and TRBJ1-1; no DNA check was done on the table's D call, TRBD1. A total of 13 residues make up the CDR3, ends included. The chain's CDR3 is CASRLGESRQIVL.

This clone has just one count. The chain uses TRBV4-1 and TRBJ2-2, with TRBD2 as a possible D gene (7 bases). V was clipped by 1 base and J by 0 bases, with 12 bases between them. CDR3 length equals 17 residues. From germline, CDR1 is MGHRA and CDR2 YSYEKL. The CDR3 protein is CASSQARGASNTGELFF. The CDR3 DNA reads TGCGCCAGCAGCCAAGCACGGGGGGCATCGAACACCGGGGAGCTGTTTTTT.

The chain links TRBV2 to TRBJ1-3; TRBD1 agrees at 11 bases. Germline lookup yields CDR1 SNHLY and CDR2 FYNNEI. The CDR3 is made up of 17 amino acids. Trimming removed 6 bases from V and 3 bases from J; junction bases left unmatched: 10. The CDR3 here is CASSGGTGGRIGNTIYF. CDR3 sequence (DNA): TGTGCCAGCAGCGGTGGGACAGGGGGAAGAATTGGAAACACCATATATTTT.

J is TRBJ2-1 and V is TRBV5-1, with D maybe TRBD2 (5 bases). Trimming removed 2 bases from V and 0 bases from J, with 9 bases in between. The germline V gene has CDR1 SGHRS and CDR2 YFSETQ. This CDR3 region has 15 residues. The CDR3 region is CASSFNGNSYNEQFF. The CDR3 nucleotides are TGCGCCAGCAGCTTTAACGGGAACTCCTACAATGAGCAGTTCTTC.

This chain connects TRBV19 to TRBJ1-4; tentative D call: TRBD1 (5 bases). The germline V and J ends were trimmed by 1 base and 8 bases, with 11 bases remaining between them. The CDR3 is 14 residues long. Looked up from germline, CDR1 is LNHDA and CDR2 is SQIVND (reference sequence). The CDR3 loop reads CASSIVAGREKLFF. Here the CDR3 DNA reads TGTGCCAGTAGTATAGTCGCAGGGCGGGAAAAACTGTTTTTT.

The chain joins TRBV12-5 to TRBJ2-3; no clear D. The V gene lost 2 bases and the J gene lost 1 base, with 4 bases spanning the gap. Germline CDR1 is LGHNT and CDR2 is FRNRAP. This CDR3 comprises 13 residues. The CDR3, as DNA: TGTGCTAGTGGTTTGCCTGGCACAGATACGCAGTATTTT. Its translation: CASGLPGTDTQYF.

As DNA, the CDR3 is TGTGCCAGCAGTCCAAGGGACAGGGGAGCCTACGAGCAGTACTTC. Its protein is CASSPRDRGAYEQYF. The gene calls are TRBV6-6 and TRBJ2-7; 10 nucleotides line up with TRBD1. Germline V gene data show CDR1 as MNHNY and CDR2 as SVGAGI (reference sequence). The CDR3 spans 15 residues. With 5 bases clipped from V and 2 bases from J, the junction kept 6 bases outside the gene matches.